The 14 T cell receptor beta chains below come from one sample, sequenced in a study of read filtering for tumor transcriptome and immune sequencing. The library was built from about 400 ng RNA with molecular barcoded adaptors for alpha/delta and beta/gamma chains. Using its own MiXCR run on the reads, TCRdb lists one record per CDR3 protein. The sample holds tens of thousands of distinct CDR3 sequences, roughly 19% seen once. The sequencing input was a population of CD138-negative cells sorted from bone marrow. All receptors come from a donor aged 40 or over with multiple myeloma.

This clonotype was observed many times. The chain employs TRBV7-9 and TRBJ2-5, with TRBD2 matching 14 bases. This CDR3 is 17 amino acids long. The V segment lost 4 bases and the J segment 2 bases; nucleotides outside the gene matches: 6. From germline, CDR1 is SEHNR and CDR2 FQNEAQ (reference sequence). The CDR3 spells CASSSGLAGGLQETQYF. In DNA form, the CDR3 reads TGTGCCAGCAGCTCAGGACTAGCGGGAGGCCTACAAGAGACCCAGTACTTC. The full variable domain, with the rest looked up from reference TRBV7-9 and TRBJ2-5, is DTGVSQNPRHKITKRGQNVTFRCDPISEHNRLYWYRQTLGQGPEFLTYFQNEAQLEKSRLLSDRFSAERPKGSFSTLEIQRTEQGDSAMYLCASSSGLAGGLQETQYFGPGTRLLVL.

In this sample, this clonotype turned up many times. V is TRBV11-2 and J is TRBJ2-6; D not certain. The CDR3 totals 15 residues. Germline loops: CDR1 SGHAT, CDR2 FQNNGV. V was shortened by 5 bases and J by 1 base, with 9 bases between the two germline ends. DNA of the CDR3: TGTGCCAGCAGCCCGAGTACGTCTGGGGCCAACGTCCTGACTTTC. Translation: CASSPSTSGANVLTF.

This clonotype was observed at least ten times. The rearrangement uses TRBV7-8 and TRBJ2-1; 11 nucleotides agree with TRBD2. This CDR3 has 16 residues. CDR1 SGHVS and CDR2 FQNEAQ come from the germline V gene. V was clipped by 4 bases and J by 6 bases; unmatched bases: 8. The CDR3 spells CASSSLAGGPGNEQFF. As DNA, the CDR3 is TGTGCCAGCAGCTCGCTAGCGGGGGGTCCAGGCAATGAGCAGTTCTTC. The full variable domain, completed using reference TRBV7-8 and TRBJ2-1, is GAGVSQSPRYKVAKRGQDVALRCDPISGHVSLFWYQQALGQGPEFLTYFQNEAQLDKSGLPSDRFFAERPEGSVSTLKIQRTQQEDSAVYLCASSSLAGGPGNEQFFGPGTRLTVL.

This clonotype was counted many times. CDR3: CASSLAGFQETQYF. Here the CDR3 DNA reads TGCGCCAGCAGCTTGGCCGGATTTCAAGAGACCCAGTACTTC. The V gene is TRBV5-1, the J gene TRBJ2-5; no clear D. Germline CDR1 and CDR2: SGHRS and YFSETQ. Trimming removed 0 bases at V and 2 bases at J, with 8 bases between. The CDR3 is 14 amino acids.

With respect to this clonotype: A much bigger clone sits one base away, suggesting this may be a read error. V is TRBV12-5 and J is TRBJ1-1, with no clear D. The CDR3 has 13 residues. The V gene's germline CDR1 is LGHNT and CDR2 FRNRAP. The CDR3, as DNA: TGTGCTAGTGGTTTGTCGATAAACACTGAAGCTTCCTTT. Amino acid sequence: CASGLSINTEASF.

The rearrangement links TRBV5-1 to TRBJ1-2; 7 bases align to TRBD1. J gave up 0 bases and V 1 base, and 6 bases lay outside the gene matches. The CDR3 contains 16 residues. CDR1 is SGHRS and CDR2 is YFSETQ in the germline V gene. CDR3 residues: CASSLSTGLANYGYTF. The CDR3 DNA reads TGCGCCAGCAGCTTGTCGACAGGGCTAGCTAACTATGGCTACACCTTC.

At least ten counts were recorded for this clonotype. This chain connects TRBV29-1 to TRBJ1-5, with 8 bases identical to TRBD1. The CDR3 length is 13 residues. Trimming cost V 6 bases and J 5 bases; bases outside gene matches: 6. Germline CDR1 and CDR2: SQVTM and ANQGSEA. DNA of the CDR3: TGCAGCGTGGCGACAGGGGTGGATCAGCCCCAGCATTTT. Its translation is CSVATGVDQPQHF.

This clonotype was detected a few times. The J gene is TRBJ2-2, the V gene TRBV7-3; D is unclear. Germline values: CDR1 SGHTA, CDR2 FQGTGA. This CDR3 has 13 amino acids. V lost 5 bases, J lost 4 bases, and 8 bases lay in between. CDR3 loop: CASSRTSTGELFF. CDR3 DNA: TGTGCCAGCAGCAGGACCAGCACCGGGGAGCTGTTTTTT.

In its sample, this clonotype was seen a few times. The DNA of the CDR3 is TGCAGTGCTTGCCCAGAGGGACAGGGTCAAGAGACCCAGTACTTC. Translating gives CSACPEGQGQETQYF. This chain uses TRBV20-1 with TRBJ2-5, with 9 bases matching TRBD1. In germline, CDR1 is DFQATT, CDR2 SNEGSKA (reference sequence). This CDR3 has 15 amino acids. J gave up 2 bases and V 5 bases, and 9 bases lay outside the gene matches.

The table lists this clonotype with many counts. The V call is TRBV5-1, the J call TRBJ2-1; D not resolved. The length of the CDR3 is 13 residues. Trimming shortened V by 0 bases and J by 5 bases, and 6 bases separated the two germline ends. Germline V gene sequence: CDR1 SGHRS, CDR2 YFSETQ. CDR3 region: CASSLDSNNEQFF. DNA of the CDR3: TGCGCCAGCAGCTTGGACAGTAACAATGAGCAGTTCTTC.

This clonotype was detected ten times or more. V and J are TRBV19 and TRBJ2-7; the D gene could be TRBD1 or TRBD2 (5 bases each). V was shortened by 3 bases and J by 1 base, with 25 bases between the two germline ends. Per germline, CDR1 LNHDA and CDR2 SQIVND (reference sequence). The CDR3 length is 19 residues. CDR3 sequence: CASSISGTTGTSYSYEQYF. In nucleotides, the CDR3 is TGTGCCAGTAGTATCTCGGGAACGACCGGGACCTCTTATTCCTACGAGCAGTACTTC.

Notes on this clonotype: The limits of the CDR3 on the DNA are not certain, so only TCRdb's listed CDR3 is given. The chain uses TRBV29-1 and TRBJ2-6. The CDR3 spans 14 amino acids, including both terminal residues. Germline V gives CDR1 SQVTM, CDR2 ANQGSEA. CDR3 protein: CSVEFAAGANVPTF.

In this sample, this clonotype turned up many times. The rearrangement joins TRBV20-1 to TRBJ2-3; 12 bases map to TRBD2. The V and J ends lost 6 bases and 5 bases, in that order; junction bases with no gene match: 9. The CDR3 is 15 amino acids. CDR1 and CDR2 (germline): DFQATT, SNEGSKA (reference sequence). CDR3 residues: CSAETSGGSGDTQYF. CDR3 bases: TGCAGTGCAGAGACTAGCGGGGGATCAGGAGATACGCAGTATTTT.

This clonotype has a count of ten or more. The chain links TRBV5-1 to TRBJ2-7, with D maybe TRBD2 (6 bases). The germline V gene has CDR1 SGHRS and CDR2 YFSETQ. The V end was cut by 0 bases, the J end by 6 bases, with 13 bases between. This CDR3 comprises 14 residues. The CDR3 region is CASSLEVTSREQYF. The CDR3 DNA sequence: TGCGCCAGCAGCTTGGAGGTAACTAGCCGCGAGCAGTACTTC.